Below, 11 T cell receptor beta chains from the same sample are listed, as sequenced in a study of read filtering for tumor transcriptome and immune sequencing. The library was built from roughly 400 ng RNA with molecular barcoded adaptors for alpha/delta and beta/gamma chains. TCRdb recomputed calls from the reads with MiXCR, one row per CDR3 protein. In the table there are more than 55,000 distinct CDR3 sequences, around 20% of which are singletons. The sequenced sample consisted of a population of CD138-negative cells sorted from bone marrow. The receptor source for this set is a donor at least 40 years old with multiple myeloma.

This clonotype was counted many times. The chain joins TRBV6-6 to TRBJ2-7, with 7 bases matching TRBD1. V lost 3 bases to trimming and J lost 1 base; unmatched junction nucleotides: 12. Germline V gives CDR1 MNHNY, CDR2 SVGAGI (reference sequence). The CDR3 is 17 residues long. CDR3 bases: TGTGCCAGCAGTTATTCCCTAAAGGCGACAGGGTCCTACGAGCAGTACTTC. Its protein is CASSYSLKATGSYEQYF.

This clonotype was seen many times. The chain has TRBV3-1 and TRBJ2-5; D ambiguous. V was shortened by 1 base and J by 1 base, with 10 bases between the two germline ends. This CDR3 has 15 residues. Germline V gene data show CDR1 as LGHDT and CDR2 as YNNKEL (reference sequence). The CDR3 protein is CASSQGGTTQETQYF. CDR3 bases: TGTGCCAGCAGCCAAGGTGGCACCACCCAAGAGACCCAGTACTTC.

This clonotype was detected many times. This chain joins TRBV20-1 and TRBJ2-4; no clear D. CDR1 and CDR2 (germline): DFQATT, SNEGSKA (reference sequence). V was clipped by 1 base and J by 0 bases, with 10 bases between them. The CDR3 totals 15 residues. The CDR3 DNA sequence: TGCAGTGCTAGAGGGCCAGACTTAGCCAAAAACATTCAGTACTTC. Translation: CSARGPDLAKNIQYF.

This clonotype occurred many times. CDR3: CSVVAGGTYNEQFF. The CDR3 coding sequence is TGCAGCGTTGTTGCAGGAGGAACCTACAATGAGCAGTTCTTC. The genes are TRBV29-1 and TRBJ2-1; tentative D call: TRBD2 (5 bases). Germline CDR1 is SQVTM and CDR2 is ANQGSEA. The CDR3 totals 14 residues. V lost 4 bases and J 2 bases, leaving 12 bases between the germline ends.

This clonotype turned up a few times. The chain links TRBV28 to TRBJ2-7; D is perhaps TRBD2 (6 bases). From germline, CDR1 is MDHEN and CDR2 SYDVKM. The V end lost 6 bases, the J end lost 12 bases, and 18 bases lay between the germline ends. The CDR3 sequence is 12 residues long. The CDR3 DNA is TGTGCCAGCAGCAGCCCGGGGGTTTCGTCGTACTTC. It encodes CASSSPGVSSYF.

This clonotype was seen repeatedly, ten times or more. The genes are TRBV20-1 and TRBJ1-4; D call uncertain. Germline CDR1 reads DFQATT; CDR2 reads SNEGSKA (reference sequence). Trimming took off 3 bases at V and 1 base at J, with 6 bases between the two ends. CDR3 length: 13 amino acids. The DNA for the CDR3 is TGCAGTGCTAGCCCGGGAACTAATGAAAAACTGTTTTTT. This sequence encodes CSASPGTNEKLFF.

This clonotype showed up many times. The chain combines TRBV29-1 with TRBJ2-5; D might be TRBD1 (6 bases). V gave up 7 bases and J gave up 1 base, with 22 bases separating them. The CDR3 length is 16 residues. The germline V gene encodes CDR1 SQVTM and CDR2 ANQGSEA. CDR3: CSAPGSRTEFQETQYF. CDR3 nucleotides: TGCAGCGCCCCCGGGTCACGGACAGAGTTCCAAGAGACCCAGTACTTC.

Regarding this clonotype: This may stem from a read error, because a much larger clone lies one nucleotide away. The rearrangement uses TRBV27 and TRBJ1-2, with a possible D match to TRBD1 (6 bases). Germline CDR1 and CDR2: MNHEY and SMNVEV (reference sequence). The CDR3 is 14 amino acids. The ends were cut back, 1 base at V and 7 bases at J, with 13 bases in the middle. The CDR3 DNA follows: TGTGCCAGCAGTTTATTCGGCAGGGGTCCTGGCTACACCTTC. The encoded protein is CASSLFGRGPGYTF.

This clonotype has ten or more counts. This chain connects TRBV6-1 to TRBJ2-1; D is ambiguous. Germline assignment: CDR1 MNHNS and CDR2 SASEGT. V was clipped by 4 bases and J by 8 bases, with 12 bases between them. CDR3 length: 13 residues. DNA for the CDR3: TGTGCCAGCAGTGCTGGCCTATTCTATGAGCAGTTCTTC. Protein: CASSAGLFYEQFF.

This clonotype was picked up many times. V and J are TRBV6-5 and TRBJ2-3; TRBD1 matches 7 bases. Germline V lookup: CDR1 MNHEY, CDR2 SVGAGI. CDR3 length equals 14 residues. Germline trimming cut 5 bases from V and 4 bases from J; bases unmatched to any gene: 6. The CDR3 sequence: CASSRYRGPDTQYF. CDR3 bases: TGTGCCAGCAGTAGGTACAGGGGCCCAGATACGCAGTATTTT.

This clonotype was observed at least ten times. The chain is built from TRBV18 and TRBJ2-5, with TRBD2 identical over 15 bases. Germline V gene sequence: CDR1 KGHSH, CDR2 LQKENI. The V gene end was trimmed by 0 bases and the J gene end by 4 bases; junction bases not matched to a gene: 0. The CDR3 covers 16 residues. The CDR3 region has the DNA TGTGCCAGCTCACCACCGGGACTAGCGGGAGGAGAGACCCAGTACTTC. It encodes CASSPPGLAGGETQYF.